This T cell receptor beta chain was sequenced for a study of glioma-infiltrating T cells (dated by TCRdb to the mid-2010s). Background for the entire study: Low-grade gliomas were WHO grade II oligodendrogliomas or astrocytomas, and glioblastomas were WHO grade IV tumors sampled at initial rather than recurrent diagnosis. Before surgery, glioma patients were given dexamethasone for six or fewer days. Blood libraries targeted 4.5- to 10-fold sequencing coverage of about a million peripheral T cells. The study sequenced TCR alpha- and beta-chain repertoires from glioma tissue, from non-neoplastic brain tissue and from matched peripheral blood mononuclear cells. To gauge divergence between tissue and blood T-cell populations, every tissue-infiltrating repertoire was compared against the peripheral blood repertoire from the same patient. Three low-grade glioma patients, fewer than 10 primary glioblastoma patients and three non-glioma patients contributing non-neoplastic brain tissue were included in the paired cohort. Findings and caveats that apply to the study as a whole: Very few CDR3 sequences were shared between tissue and blood, attributed to high CDR3 diversity and limited sampling. The group comparisons were based on small numbers of patients: three non-neoplastic, three low-grade glioma and roughly eight glioblastoma patients. In non-neoplastic patients, VJ-independent divergence between tissue and blood fell below expectation, whereas in all gliomas, and especially in low-grade gliomas, the divergence rose above expectation. Patients with low tissue-blood divergence were marked by a signature set of shared blood CDR3 motifs, and that set was depleted in highly divergent patients.

CDR1 and CDR2 are read off the germline V gene as MDHEN and SYDVKM. Including cysteine and phenylalanine, the CDR3 has 16 amino acids. Just the 48-base CDR3 DNA is kept, in frame starting at base 1. V trim: 5 bases; J trim: 8 bases; unmatched bases: 10. Comments on this clonotype: Its antigen has not been determined. Nothing much larger sits one base from this clone, and base qualities are not available.

Surgical brain or tumor specimens were cryofrozen in liquid nitrogen immediately after resection, and peripheral blood cells were collected concurrently. The iRepertoire nested amplicon-rescue multiplex PCR (arm-PCR) platform was used to amplify TCR alpha and beta CDR3 regions from RNA. The input for one-step reverse transcription and amplification was roughly 100-450 ng of either tissue mRNA or PBMC total RNA. Following bead purification, Illumina adapters were added through a secondary multiplex PCR, and the libraries were then gel-purified between 200 and 400 bp. Demultiplexing relied on internal 6-nucleotide barcodes carried by the libraries. The libraries were sequenced on an Illumina MiSeq using 2x220 or 2x250 nucleotide paired-end reads. From the authors' description of their analysis: Paired reads were merged using FLASH 1.2.11 and were aligned to the GRCh37 human genome using BWA-MEM, after which TRA and TRB reads were extracted. For V and J assignment, an IMGT-derived reference of cassette sequences and CDR3 motifs that included pseudogenes was used. Three-frame translation of reads was performed, and productive CDR3s were defined as those with a C...FGXG motif and no stop codons. Unique combinations of V-J cassette pair and CDR3 amino acid sequence were defined as clonotypes. Hamming distance filtering was applied to reads, with thresholds set by the sequence error rate of each sample in mapped regions. TCRdb trimmed public reads at Q25 via fastp, called clones via MiXCR and kept in-frame beta chains. Under each unique CDR3 protein, matching rows form one entry showing the most common genes and DNA. TCRdb, rather than the study authors, made the V and J calls. The sample table contains 300,000 to 450,000 distinct CDR3 sequences; only one count was recorded for 41% of them. The top ten clonotypes cover around 12% of the sample.

The sample consisted of glioma tissue, nonneoplastic brain tissue, or PBMCs (not recorded which). The TCR originated in a human donor with low-grade glioma or glioblastoma, undergoing nonglioma brain surgery, or in good health (not recorded which). Recombination joined TRBV28 with TRBJ2-1; 12 junctional bases match TRBD2. The CDR3 reads as follows: CASSGRLAGEIDEQFF. The bases are TGTGCCAGCAGTGGGCGACTAGCGGGAGAAATAGATGAGCAGTTCTTC.